This TCR beta chain was identified during a study of T cell changes during pregnancy in multiple sclerosis (dated by TCRdb to about 2019). Regarding the study in general: The study looked at changes in the T cell repertoire across pregnancy in women with multiple sclerosis.

Receptor libraries were prepared by the immunoSEQ multiplex PCR assay. TCRdb re-hosts the immuneACCESS table, in-frame sequences only. Its copies lack some clones; in the studies checked, an unresolved V gene accounts for under half of them, and the cause for the rest is not known. The sample profile shows about 66,000 clones; about 91% of them were found once. Under 6% of the sample belongs to the ten largest clones. As regards this clone: No antigen is known for it. Per-base qualities were not stored, and no clone one base away is much larger.

Reading from cysteine to phenylalanine, the CDR3 counts 17 amino acids. Just CDR3 DNA is preserved here, 51 bases in frame from base 1. Deletion took 0 bases off V and 6 bases off J, with a span of 20 bases between the germline ends. The germline V gene provides CDR1 MRHNA and CDR2 SNTAGT. The chain joins TRBV6-4 to TRBJ1-2; no confident D gene assignment can be made. The TCR comes from a female donor with multiple sclerosis, enrolled in a pregnancy study. The sequencing used CD8+ T cells from peripheral blood mononuclear cells, collected before pregnancy. The DNA is as follows: TGTGCCAGCAGTGACTCGAGCCCCGGGGTAGGGATAGATGGCTACACCTTC. Its product reads: CASSDSSPGVGIDGYTF.